A single sample gave rise to the 20 T cell receptor beta chains below, sequenced in a study of shared clonotypes between healthy human individuals. Positively selected for CCR7, the CD45RO-negative cells used as naive CD8 cells excluded terminally differentiated effector memory CD45RA+ cells. The assay was immunoSEQ multiplex PCR, and TCRdb's table has in-frame clones only and misses some. This table has 450,000 to 700,000 clones, around 95% appearing once. Specimen: naive CD8+ T cells sorted from blood. The receptors derive from a woman between 25 and 40 years old in good health.

The rearrangement links TRBV6-5 to TRBJ2-7, with D possibly TRBD2 on 5 matching bases. Trimming stripped 4 bases from V and 0 bases from J, with 10 bases between. CDR1 is MNHEY and CDR2 is SVGAGI in the germline V gene. The CDR3 length is 14 residues. The CDR3 DNA follows: TGTGCCAGCAGTTTCGAGGGAAGCTCCTACGAGCAGTACTTC. It translates to CASSFEGSSYEQYF.

This clone was found a few times. The chain recombines TRBV7-9 with TRBJ2-3, with D unclear. V was pared by 3 bases and J by 6 bases, with 1 base between. The CDR3 length is 10 residues. Per the germline V gene, CDR1 is SEHNR and CDR2 is FQNEAQ (reference sequence). The CDR3 region has the DNA TGTGCCAGCAGCTTTGATACGCAGTATTTT. Its translation: CASSFDTQYF.

V and J are TRBV29-1 and TRBJ1-2, with D possibly being TRBD1 (6 bases). The germline gives CDR1 SQVTM, CDR2 ANQGSEA. Trimming left V 0 bases short and J 4 bases short, with 18 bases between. CDR3 length: 16 residues. The CDR3: CSVEEGYRDTSYGYTF. In DNA, the CDR3 is TGCAGCGTTGAAGAGGGGTACCGGGACACCTCCTATGGCTACACCTTC.

The chain links TRBV10-3 to TRBJ1-1, with D possibly being TRBD1 (6 bases). The V end lost 4 bases, the J end lost 5 bases, and 11 bases lay between the germline ends. Looked up from germline, CDR1 is ENHRY and CDR2 is SYGVKD. The CDR3 length is 13 residues. CDR3 in amino acids: CAISGEGETEAFF. CDR3 coding DNA: TGTGCCATCAGTGGAGAGGGGGAGACTGAAGCTTTCTTT.

DNA for the CDR3: TGTGCCAGCAGTGATGGGGGGCGGGTCTACGAGCAGTACTTC. Translated, it gives CASSDGGRVYEQYF. This chain links TRBV6-1 with TRBJ2-7; tentatively, D is TRBD1 or TRBD2 (6 bases each). CDR3 length: 14 amino acids. Per the germline V gene, CDR1 is MNHNS and CDR2 is SASEGT. V was clipped by 3 bases and J by 3 bases, with 12 bases between them.

The chain employs TRBV5-1 and TRBJ1-3; 10 nucleotides align to TRBD1. Germline assignment: CDR1 SGHRS and CDR2 YFSETQ. V shed 0 bases, J shed 6 bases, and the junction held 15 bases outside the gene matches. CDR3 length: 19 residues. The CDR3 here is CASSLAGQGTTGLLNTIYF. The CDR3 bases are TGCGCCAGCAGCTTGGCGGGACAGGGGACCACCGGACTACTAAACACCATATATTTT. Together with reference TRBV5-1 and TRBJ1-3, the CDR3 gives the full variable domain: KAGVTQTPRYLIKTRGQQVTLSCSPISGHRSVSWYQQTPGQGLQFLFEYFSETQRNKGNFPGRFSGRQFSNSRSEMNVSTLELGDSALYLCASSLAGQGTTGLLNTIYFGEGSWLTVV.

V is TRBV6-1 and J is TRBJ2-7; maybe TRBD2 (6 bases). Between the trimmed V and J ends, which lost 1 base and 1 base, there was a span of 20 bases. The CDR3 is 18 amino acids. CDR1 and CDR2 from the germline V gene are MNHNS and SASEGT. The CDR3 nucleotides read TGTGCCAGCAGTGAAGACTTTGGTGGGCGGGATATATCCTACGAGCAGTACTTC. This gives the protein CASSEDFGGRDISYEQYF.

This chain joins TRBV5-4 and TRBJ2-7; D uncertain. V dropped 4 bases and J dropped 2 bases, with 4 bases sitting between them. This CDR3 comprises 11 residues. Looked up from germline, CDR1 is SGHNT and CDR2 is YYREEE (reference sequence). The CDR3 nucleotides are TGTGCCAGCAGCACCCCCTACGAGCAGTACTTC. It translates to CASSTPYEQYF.

V usage is TRBV4-1 and J usage is TRBJ2-7; TRBD2 aligns across 7 bases. Germline V lookup: CDR1 MGHRA, CDR2 YSYEKL. V lost 0 bases to trimming and J lost 0 bases; unmatched junction nucleotides: 14. This CDR3 has 19 amino acids. Here the CDR3 reads CASSQDLGGGLLVSYEQYF. The CDR3 nucleotides are TGCGCCAGCAGCCAAGATCTGGGGGGGGGTCTCCTGGTCTCCTACGAGCAGTACTTC.

The rearrangement joins TRBV27 to TRBJ2-7; TRBD1 might be the D (5 bases). The V gene's germline CDR1 is MNHEY and CDR2 SMNVEV (reference sequence). Trimming took 2 bases from V and 3 from J, leaving 11 bases between them. The CDR3 is 14 amino acids. CDR3: CASSLTQGHYEQYF. In DNA, the CDR3 is TGTGCCAGCAGTTTAACTCAGGGCCACTACGAGCAGTACTTC.

The rearrangement links TRBV30 to TRBJ2-7, with a tentative D call TRBD2 (6 bases). V shed 6 bases and J shed 3 bases, with 15 bases lying between them. Germline assignment: CDR1 GTSNPN and CDR2 SVGIG (reference sequence). The CDR3 extends over 13 amino acids. The CDR3 region has the DNA TGTGCCTGCTGGACTATAAACCACTACGAGCAGTACTTC. The encoded protein is CACWTINHYEQYF.

The genes are TRBV7-2 and TRBJ2-1; 9 positions agree with TRBD2. The germline V gene encodes CDR1 SGHTA and CDR2 FQGNSA. V was clipped by 5 bases and J by 0 bases; unmatched bases: 11. The CDR3 totals 18 residues. CDR3 amino acids: CASSPTGLAWSSYNEQFF. In DNA form, the CDR3 reads TGTGCCAGCAGCCCGACGGGACTAGCATGGAGCTCCTACAATGAGCAGTTCTTC.

This clone has just one count. The chain links TRBV6-1 to TRBJ2-1; D is ambiguous. CDR1 and CDR2 (germline): MNHNS, SASEGT. CDR3 length: 14 residues. V was cut by 10 bases and J by 0 bases, with 13 bases left in between. CDR3 DNA sequence: TGTGCCATTTCCGGGCCGAGCTCCTACAATGAGCAGTTCTTC. Translation gives CAISGPSSYNEQFF.

This clone occurred once. This rearrangement joins TRBV4-2 to TRBJ2-7; D ambiguous. V was cut by 4 bases and J by 1 base, with 11 bases left in between. The germline CDR1 and CDR2 sequences are LGHNA and YNFKEQ. The CDR3 sequence is 14 residues long. CDR3 region: CASSLGDTSYEQYF. CDR3 DNA sequence: TGTGCCAGCAGCCTTGGAGATACTTCCTACGAGCAGTACTTC.

The J gene is TRBJ2-7, the V gene TRBV7-9; 10 nucleotides align to TRBD2. Per germline, CDR1 SEHNR and CDR2 FQNEAQ (reference sequence). The CDR3 runs 16 residues. V gave up 1 base and J gave up 3 bases; unmatched junction bases: 6. The CDR3 reads CASSLGGLARNYEQYF. The CDR3 DNA reads TGTGCCAGCAGCTTAGGGGGACTAGCGCGAAACTACGAGCAGTACTTC.

The chain is built from TRBV19 and TRBJ2-7; 8 bases line up with TRBD2. Germline CDR1 reads LNHDA; CDR2 reads SQIVND (reference sequence). CDR3 length: 16 residues. The ends lost 3 bases at V and 4 bases at J; junction bases unmatched: 11. In DNA, the CDR3 is TGTGCCAGTAGTATCCACCCCCGGGAGGGGTGGTACGAGCAGTACTTC. Its protein is CASSIHPREGWYEQYF.

V usage is TRBV9 and J usage is TRBJ1-4; TRBD1 matches at 9 bases. V lost 3 bases and J lost 8; bases outside the gene matches: 5. Germline-derived CDR1 and CDR2 are SGDLS and YYNGEE. This CDR3 has 14 residues. The CDR3 is CASSGTGGREKLFF. CDR3 bases: TGTGCCAGCAGCGGAACAGGGGGCCGGGAAAAACTGTTTTTT.

The J gene is TRBJ2-2, the V gene TRBV4-2; no firm D call. CDR1 and CDR2 (germline): LGHNA, YNFKEQ. This CDR3 has 14 residues. V lost 3 bases, J lost 1 base, and 6 bases lay in between. CDR3 in amino acids: CASSHTENTGELFF. CDR3 coding DNA: TGTGCCAGCAGCCACACAGAGAACACCGGGGAGCTGTTTTTT.

The chain employs TRBV27 and TRBJ2-7; 8 nucleotides line up with TRBD1. There are 15 residues in the CDR3. V was pared by 3 bases and J by 2 bases, with 6 bases of the junction left unmatched. Germline CDR1 and CDR2: MNHEY and SMNVEV (reference sequence). CDR3 sequence (DNA): TGTGCCAGCAGTTTCGCTGGGACAGGACCCTACGAGCAGTACTTC. Its translation: CASSFAGTGPYEQYF.

This rearrangement joins TRBV28 to TRBJ2-3; 11 bases agree with TRBD2. The V segment lost 4 bases and the J segment 0 bases; nucleotides outside the gene matches: 18. From germline, CDR1 is MDHEN and CDR2 SYDVKM. CDR3 size: 21 residues. For the CDR3, the DNA is TGTGCCAGCAGTTCCCCCGACCTTGACAGGGGGACTAGCGGCAGCACAGATACGCAGTATTTT. Translating it yields CASSSPDLDRGTSGSTDTQYF.